One and the same sample provided the 2 T cell receptor beta chains below, sequenced in a study of spatial heterogeneity in lung cancer. The antigens these receptors bind are not known. Stated time point: sample taken at primary tumor resection. TCRdb recomputed calls from the 5' RACE reads with MiXCR, one row per CDR3 protein. The table records about 25,000 distinct CDR3 sequences, 8.8% of them present only once. Study-wide results and limits: The study found that expanded intratumoral alpha and beta TCR counts tracked tumor mutation counts.

The sequenced sample was lung tumor tissue, obtained at surgery. The receptors shown here come from a male donor with early-stage non-small cell lung cancer.

This clonotype was recorded a few times. The V gene is TRBV29-1, the J gene TRBJ1-5; 11 bases line up with TRBD1. Germline loops: CDR1 SQVTM, CDR2 ANQGSEA. With 6 bases clipped from V and 0 bases from J, the junction kept 1 base outside the gene matches. The CDR3 consists of 14 residues. The CDR3 DNA follows: TGCAGCGTAGGGACAGGGGGTAGCAATCAGCCCCAGCATTTT. As protein: CSVGTGGSNQPQHF.

This clonotype was seen more than once but under ten times. The chain uses TRBV5-1 and TRBJ1-6; 7 nucleotides match TRBD1. J lost 10 bases, V lost 0 bases, and 4 bases had no gene match. The CDR3 is 14 amino acids. Germline V CDR1 and CDR2: SGHRS, YFSETQ. The CDR3, as DNA: TGCGCCAGCAGCTTGGGAGACAGGGCCTCACCCCTCCACTTT. Translating it yields CASSLGDRASPLHF.